The entry below gives a single T cell receptor (beta chain) sequence along with its context. The CDR3 has 14 amino acids. Per germline, CDR1 SGHTS and CDR2 YDEGEE. This sample stems from a study of T cells expressing NK-cell markers. At the level of the study: The authors derived TCR beta repertoires from sorted CD3+CD56+NKG2C+, CD3+CD56+NKG2C- and CD3+CD56-NKG2C+ T cells. Seropositivity for HCMV was found in seven of the eight sequenced donors, with one seronegative.

Beta-chain TCR cDNA was generated via 5'RACE template switching with UMIs. TCRdb reanalyzed the 5' RACE reads, giving one entry per CDR3 protein sequence and no DNA. The sample table includes 200,000 to 300,000 distinct CDR3 sequences. The TCR comes from a woman between 18 and 70 years old in good health. This chain links TRBV5-8 with TRBJ1-4; TCRdb's D call of TRBD1 is untestable without DNA. Sequenced material: blood T cells: a sorted CD56 or NKG2C T cell subset, CD4+ or CD8+ T cells, or bulk PBMC T cells (not recorded which). The CDR3 sequence: CASSLTGLEEKLFF.